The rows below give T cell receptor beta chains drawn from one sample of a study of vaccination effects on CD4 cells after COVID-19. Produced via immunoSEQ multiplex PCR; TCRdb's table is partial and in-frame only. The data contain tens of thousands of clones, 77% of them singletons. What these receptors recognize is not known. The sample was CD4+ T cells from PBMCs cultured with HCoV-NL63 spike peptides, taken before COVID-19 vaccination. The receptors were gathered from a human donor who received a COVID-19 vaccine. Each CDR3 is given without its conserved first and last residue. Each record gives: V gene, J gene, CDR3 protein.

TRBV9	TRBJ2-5	ASSVDGRDWETQY
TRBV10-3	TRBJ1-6	AISDRSSYNSPLH
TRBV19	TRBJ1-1	ASQGAWGAF
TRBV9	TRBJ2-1	ASSTAGGPREQF
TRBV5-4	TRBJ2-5	ASSSTQGTQY
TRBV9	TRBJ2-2	ASTRQAGWTNTGELF
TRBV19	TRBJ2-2	ASRGTGGSGELF
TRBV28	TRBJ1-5	ASITDREVQPQH
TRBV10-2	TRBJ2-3	ASKQGLALDTQY
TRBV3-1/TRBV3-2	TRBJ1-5	ASSQDYGNQPQH
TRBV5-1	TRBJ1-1	ASSLGGFTEAF
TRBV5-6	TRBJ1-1	ASSTRTGMNTEAF
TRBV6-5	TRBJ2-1	ASGLVSYNEQF
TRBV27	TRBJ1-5	ASSSWGQGQPQH
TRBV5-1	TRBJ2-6	ASSSKTPGGSGANVLT
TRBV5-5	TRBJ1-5	ASSRAQGLTQPQH
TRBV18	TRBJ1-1	ASSPLTGTSEAF
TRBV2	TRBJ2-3	ASSYSTDTQY
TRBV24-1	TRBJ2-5	ATSDTHRGQETQY
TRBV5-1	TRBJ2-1	ASSPGQGAYNEQF
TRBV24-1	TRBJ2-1	ATSIQGTQSYNEQF
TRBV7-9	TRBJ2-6	AIEWGVRFGANVLT
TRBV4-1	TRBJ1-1	ASSQHQGSPYTEAF
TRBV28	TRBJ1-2	ASGQPHSYT
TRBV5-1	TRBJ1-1	ASSLRTGSANTEAF
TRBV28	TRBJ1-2	ASGVNYGYT
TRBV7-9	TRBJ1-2	ASSLPGAGGYT
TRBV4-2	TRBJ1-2	ASSQDRNYGYT
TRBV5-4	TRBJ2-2	ASRDSGGDTGELF
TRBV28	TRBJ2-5	ASSSPGLGAGTGRTQY
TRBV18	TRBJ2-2	ASSLRNTGELF
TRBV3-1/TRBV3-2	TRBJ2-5	ASSRTPGAPKTQY
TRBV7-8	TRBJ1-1	ASSLVLWQGLQ
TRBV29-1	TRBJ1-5	SVGSGVSNQPQH
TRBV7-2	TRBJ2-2	ASSWKGVGIGELF
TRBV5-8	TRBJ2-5	ASSSGTAYFQETQY
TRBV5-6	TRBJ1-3	ASSLDRGGNTIY
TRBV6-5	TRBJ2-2	ASSYFPTGIIGELF
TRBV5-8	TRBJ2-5	ASSSRTNRETQY
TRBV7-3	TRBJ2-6	ASSLTQGSGGANVLT
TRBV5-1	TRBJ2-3	ASSLVAGADTQY
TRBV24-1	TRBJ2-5	ATSGGYQETQY
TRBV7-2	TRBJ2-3	ASKGAPSTDTQY
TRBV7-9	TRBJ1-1	ASSPRDRGSTEAF
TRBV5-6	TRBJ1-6	ASSYGTHYNSPLH
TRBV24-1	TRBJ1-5	ATSDHEDNGTVPYSNQPQH
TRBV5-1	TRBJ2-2	ASSPAAAYTGELF
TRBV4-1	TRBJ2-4	ASSHRTGEIIQY
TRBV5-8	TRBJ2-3	ASSLSLSTDTQY
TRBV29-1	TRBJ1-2	SVDSSRGSGNGYT
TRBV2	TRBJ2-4	ASSLLVAKNIQY
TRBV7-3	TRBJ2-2	ASREGDTGELF
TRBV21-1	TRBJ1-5	ASSKVWTEPQH
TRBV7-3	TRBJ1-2	ASSLGPASLDYGYT
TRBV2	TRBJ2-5	ASTLLPGPQETQY
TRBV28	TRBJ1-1	ASIPSPGQGAF
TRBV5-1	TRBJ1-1	ASSLNEAF